The T cell receptor (beta chain) under discussion was sequenced for a study of identical twins. TCRdb reanalysed the 5' RACE reads using MiXCR and keeps one entry per CDR3 protein. The data show about 530,000 distinct CDR3 sequences, 13% to 15% seen once. Healthy Caucasian donors formed the entire cohort. The table lists this clonotype with many counts. This sample also appeared in a second study, on yellow fever vaccine responses in identical twins.

The specimen was CD4+ T cells sorted from blood. The receptor was isolated from a woman younger than 35 in good health.

The CDR3 region is CASREVGVPEAFF. The CDR3 bases are TGCGCCAGCAGGGAGGTAGGGGTACCTGAAGCTTTCTTT. The chain couples TRBV5-1 to TRBJ1-1; possible D gene TRBD1, 5 bases. This CDR3 comprises 13 residues. The V and J ends lost 5 bases and 6 bases respectively, with 14 bases between them. CDR1 is SGHRS and CDR2 is YFSETQ in the germline V gene.